The rows below give T cell receptor beta chains drawn from one sample of a study of CD8 T cells in ankylosing spondylitis. TCRdb called the 5' RACE reads again in MiXCR, with one record for every CDR3 protein. The table lists 150,000 to 200,000 distinct CDR3 sequences, around 13% of them singletons. The specimen was blood, either unsorted or a sorted T cell fraction (not recorded which). The receptors originated from a female donor with ankylosing spondylitis or in good health (not recorded which). CDR3s include the opening cysteine and the closing phenylalanine or tryptophan. A D gene is named only where the DNA matches it firmly. Rows give clone size only sometimes, using once, few, many, or a class for an expanded clone.

NA	TRBV6-1	NA	TRBJ2-1	CASSPRGGSAYNEQFF	TGTGCCAGCAGTCCCCGTGGGGGGTCGGCCTACAATGAGCAGTTCTTC
NA	TRBV5-8	TRBD1	TRBJ2-4	CASSPRDREENIQYF	TGTGCCAGCAGCCCCCGGGACAGGGAGGAAAACATTCAGTACTTC
many	TRBV12-3/TRBV12-4	NA	TRBJ2-1	CASRLAQGYYNEQFF	TGTGCCAGCAGATTGGCCCAGGGGTACTACAATGAGCAGTTCTTC
few	TRBV5-1	NA	TRBJ2-6	CASSLIGAGANVLTF	TGCGCCAGCAGCTTGATCGGGGCTGGGGCCAACGTCCTGACTTTC
many	TRBV20-1	NA	TRBJ2-3	CSARVRESTDTQYF	TGCAGTGCTAGAGTTCGGGAGAGCACAGATACGCAGTATTTT
many	TRBV28	TRBD1	TRBJ2-1	CASSFRGQRYNEQFF	TGTGCCAGCAGTTTTCGGGGACAGAGGTACAATGAGCAGTTCTTC
many	TRBV11-3	NA	TRBJ2-2	CATAGTSNTGELFF	TGTGCCACCGCCGGGACGTCGAACACCGGGGAGCTGTTTTTT
NA	TRBV20-1	NA	TRBJ2-3	CSATPTTDTQYF	TGCAGTGCTACCCCCACCACAGATACGCAGTATTTT
few	TRBV7-2	TRBD1	TRBJ2-3	CASSQRQGGDTQYF	TGTGCCAGCAGCCAACGACAGGGTGGAGATACGCAGTATTTT
NA	TRBV11-1	TRBD1	TRBJ2-2	CASTLTGDTGELFF	TGTGCCAGCACCCTGACAGGGGACACCGGGGAGCTGTTTTTT
many	TRBV7-2	NA	TRBJ2-7	CASSSHARSSYEQYF	TGTGCCAGCAGCTCGCATGCGAGGAGCTCCTACGAGCAGTACTTC
many	TRBV18	TRBD1	TRBJ2-4	CASSPDSTGTIQYF	TGTGCCAGCTCACCTGACTCGACAGGGACCATTCAGTACTTC
NA	TRBV28	NA	TRBJ2-6	CAAPSLTSGANVLTF	TGTGCCGCGCCGAGTCTTACCTCTGGGGCCAACGTCCTGACTTTC
NA	TRBV7-2	NA	TRBJ2-5	CASSPSGWKETQYF	TGTGCCAGCAGCCCCAGCGGGTGGAAAGAGACCCAGTACTTC
many	TRBV4-1	NA	TRBJ2-2	CASSHRTGELFF	TGCGCCAGCAGCCACCGCACCGGGGAGCTGTTTTTT
NA	TRBV18	TRBD1	TRBJ1-6	CASSPGGQGGSPLHF	TGTGCCAGCTCACCGGGAGGACAGGGAGGATCACCCCTCCACTTT
many	TRBV30	NA	TRBJ2-2	CASKDPGELFF	TGTGCTTCGAAGGACCCCGGGGAGCTGTTTTTT
many	TRBV20-1	TRBD2	TRBJ2-1	CSASDSGSNDEQFF	TGCAGTGCTAGCGATAGCGGGAGTAATGATGAGCAGTTCTTC
many	TRBV6-5	NA	TRBJ1-1	CASSYSPSMNTEAFF	TGTGCCAGCAGTTACAGCCCGTCTATGAACACTGAAGCTTTCTTT
many	TRBV9	NA	TRBJ2-5	CASSDAGLSETQYF	TGTGCCAGCAGCGACGCGGGACTCTCGGAGACCCAGTACTTC
many	TRBV19	NA	TRBJ1-5	CASGSGEHF	TGTGCCAGTGGCTCGGGGGAGCATTTT
many	TRBV11-2	NA	TRBJ2-2	CASNPIRAGTGELFF	TGTGCCAGCAATCCGATCAGGGCTGGCACCGGGGAGCTGTTTTTT
many	TRBV7-8	NA	TRBJ2-7	CASSLSGDYEQYF	TGTGCCAGCAGCTTAAGCGGAGATTACGAGCAGTACTTC
NA	TRBV7-3	NA	TRBJ2-7	CASSLGGPTYEQYF	TGTGCCAGCAGCTTAGGTGGCCCAACCTACGAGCAGTACTTC
NA	TRBV7-2	NA	TRBJ2-1	CASSLDGRHNEQFF	TGTGCCAGCAGCTTAGACGGGCGGCACAATGAGCAGTTCTTC
many	TRBV2	TRBD2	TRBJ2-3	CASRTPAGADTQYF	TGTGCCAGCAGAACTCCAGCGGGAGCAGATACGCAGTATTTT
few	TRBV7-2	TRBD1	TRBJ2-2	CASSLTGSGGELFF	TGTGCCAGCAGCTTGACAGGGTCGGGCGGGGAGCTGTTTTTT
few	TRBV28	TRBD2	TRBJ2-7	CASSPNKIGTSAYEQYF	TGTGCCAGCAGTCCCAATAAAATCGGGACTAGCGCCTACGAGCAGTACTTC
many	TRBV4-3	NA	TRBJ1-1	CASSQGRSTEAFF	TGCGCCAGCAGCCAAGGCAGGAGCACTGAAGCTTTCTTT
many	TRBV27	TRBD2	TRBJ2-1	CASSFQRDYNEQFF	TGTGCCAGCAGTTTCCAGCGGGACTACAATGAGCAGTTCTTC
few	TRBV27	TRBD1	TRBJ2-6	CASSFVGNRGDSGANVLTF	TGTGCCAGCAGTTTTGTCGGGAACAGGGGAGATTCTGGGGCCAACGTCCTGACTTTC
few	TRBV20-1	NA	TRBJ2-3	CSAPPGRTTTTDTQYF	TGCAGTGCTCCACCGGGCAGGACTACTACCACAGATACGCAGTATTTT
many	TRBV20-1	NA	TRBJ1-1	CSARGGMDTEAFF	TGCAGTGCTAGGGGAGGGATGGACACTGAAGCTTTCTTT
many	TRBV19	TRBD1	TRBJ1-1	CASMDRRNTEAFF	TGTGCCAGTATGGACAGGAGGAACACTGAAGCTTTCTTT
many	TRBV7-2	NA	TRBJ1-1	CASSLAGRNTEAFF	TGTGCCAGCAGCTTAGCAGGGAGAAACACTGAAGCTTTCTTT
NA	TRBV28	NA	TRBJ2-7	CASSLSRTALIRSYEQYF	TGTGCCAGCAGTTTATCACGGACGGCACTTATACGCTCCTACGAGCAGTACTTC
many	TRBV12-3/TRBV12-4	NA	TRBJ1-6	CASSLGLGSPLHF	TGTGCCAGCAGTTTAGGTTTGGGCTCACCCCTCCACTTT
few	TRBV12-3/TRBV12-4	TRBD2	TRBJ2-1	CASRTLTSVYNEQFF	TGTGCCAGCAGGACTCTAACTAGCGTCTACAATGAGCAGTTCTTC
many	TRBV5-6	NA	TRBJ1-3	CASSLSLGISGNTIYF	TGTGCCAGCAGCTTGAGTCTGGGAATCTCTGGAAACACCATATATTTT
many	TRBV5-1	NA	TRBJ1-2	CASSSSRGYTF	TGCGCCAGCAGCTCCAGTAGGGGCTACACCTTC
many	TRBV6-2/TRBV6-3	NA	TRBJ2-1	CASRDPQFYNEQFF	TGTGCCAGCAGAGACCCACAATTCTACAATGAGCAGTTCTTC
NA	TRBV29-1	NA	TRBJ2-1	CSVEGIWGRGSFF	NA
many	TRBV27	NA	TRBJ2-3	CATTDYTTSTDTQYF	TGTGCCACCACGGACTATACGACTAGCACAGATACGCAGTATTTT
many	TRBV7-9	NA	TRBJ1-5	CASSLGGRPQHF	TGTGCCAGCAGTTTGGGGGGTCGGCCCCAGCATTTT
NA	TRBV2	NA	TRBJ2-3	CASRTGLRTDTQYF	TGTGCCAGCAGGACGGGACTCCGCACAGATACGCAGTATTTT
NA	TRBV9	TRBD1	TRBJ2-7	CASSAGTAPFYEQYF	TGTGCCAGCAGCGCCGGGACAGCGCCGTTCTACGAGCAGTACTTC
many	TRBV3-1	TRBD1	TRBJ1-6	CASSRDGQGSPLHF	TGTGCCAGCAGCCGGGACGGACAGGGTTCACCCCTCCACTTT
many	TRBV20-1	TRBD1	TRBJ1-2	CSAPIQGALRGYTF	TGCAGTGCTCCAATACAGGGGGCCCTTCGGGGCTACACCTTC
many	TRBV5-1	NA	TRBJ2-7	CAKGPDSYEQYF	TGCGCCAAAGGGCCGGACTCCTACGAGCAGTACTTC
many	TRBV12-3/TRBV12-4	NA	TRBJ1-3	CASSWGLTGNTIYF	TGTGCCAGCAGTTGGGGACTAACTGGAAACACCATATATTTT
NA	TRBV12-3/TRBV12-4	NA	TRBJ2-3	CASSFGDTVRADTQYF	TGTGCCAGCAGCTTTGGGGACACGGTTCGGGCAGATACGCAGTATTTT
NA	TRBV7-9	NA	TRBJ1-1	CASSLDSSNAEAFF	TGTGCCAGCAGCTTAGATTCCAGCAACGCTGAAGCTTTCTTT
NA	TRBV20-1	NA	TRBJ2-7	CSARLARNYEQYF	TGCAGTGCTAGGCTAGCGCGTAACTACGAGCAGTACTTC